Listed below are T cell receptor beta chains from one sample, sequenced in a study of T cell responses to AZD1222 COVID-19 vaccine. TCRdb keeps only in-frame clones here, not all; method: immunoSEQ multiplex PCR. The data show tens of thousands of clones, 90% seen once. The source was peripheral blood, collected 28 days after the second AZD1222 dose. All receptors derive from an adult who received the AZD1222 COVID-19 vaccine. Both conserved end residues are part of each CDR3. D genes are given only for firm matches. A clone size is listed for some rows: how often the clone was seen (once, few, many), or a class if it is expanded.

TGTGCCAGCAGCTTGGAGAGAGGGGGGTTAAACACTGAAGCTTTCTTT,CASSLERGGLNTEAFF,NA,TRBV5-4,NA,TRBJ1-1
TGTGCCAGCAGTTACGCCCTACCTACAGGGATACAGTACTTC,CASSYALPTGIQYF,NA,TRBV6-2/TRBV6-3,NA,TRBJ2-5
TGTGCCGTTCGAACCGAAACTGAAGCTTTCTTT,CAVRTETEAFF,NA,TRBV10-3,NA,TRBJ1-1
TGTGCCAGCAGCTCCCGGGACAGGGCCTCCTACGAGCAGTACTTC,CASSSRDRASYEQYF,NA,TRBV7-9,TRBD1,TRBJ2-7
TGTGCCAGCAGTTTATTCGGGGGGGGGAGATACGAGCAGTACTTC,CASSLFGGGRYEQYF,NA,TRBV27,TRBD2,TRBJ2-7
TGTGCCAGCAGTGAAGCGGGGGGGACCTACAATGAGCAGTTCTTC,CASSEAGGTYNEQFF,NA,TRBV25-1,TRBD2,TRBJ2-1
TGTGCCAGCAGCTTACCGGGACAGGGGAATGAAAAACTGTTTTTT,CASSLPGQGNEKLFF,NA,TRBV6-2/TRBV6-3,TRBD1,TRBJ1-4
TGTGCCAGCAGCCACGGGGTTTACGAGCAGTACTTC,CASSHGVYEQYF,NA,TRBV3-1/TRBV3-2,NA,TRBJ2-7
TGTGCCAGCAGTCGGGGTCGTATGGCAGCTAACTATGGCTACACCTTC,CASSRGRMAANYGYTF,NA,TRBV2,NA,TRBJ1-2
TGTGCCAGCAGTTTATCGCCCGGGGCCTCTAATGAAAAACTGTTTTTT,CASSLSPGASNEKLFF,NA,TRBV27,NA,TRBJ1-4
TGTGCCACACTAGCGGGGGGCCGCACAGATACGCAGTATTTT,CATLAGGRTDTQYF,once,TRBV6-5,TRBD2,TRBJ2-3
TGTGCCAGCAGTGAAGCGCAGAGGGGTTCCCAGCCCCAGCATTTT,CASSEAQRGSQPQHF,NA,TRBV6-1,NA,TRBJ1-5
TGCAGTGCTAGTAATGGGTTGTCTAGCGGGGACCTAAACTACAATGAGCAGTTCTTC,CSASNGLSSGDLNYNEQFF,NA,TRBV20-1,TRBD2,TRBJ2-1
TGTGCCAGCAGTAAATTCCGGGACAGGGGTTATGGCTACACCTTC,CASSKFRDRGYGYTF,NA,TRBV7-2,TRBD1,TRBJ1-2
TGTGCCAGCAGCCTCGGGGGAGCCGGCCCCCTCCACTTT,CASSLGGAGPLHF,NA,TRBV9,NA,TRBJ1-6
TGTGCCAGCAGCTTAAGAGCCTCCTACGAGCAGTACTTC,CASSLRASYEQYF,NA,TRBV13,NA,TRBJ2-7
TGTGCCAGCAGCCAAGTCCCAGCGGGGGGTAGAGAGACCCAGTACTTC,CASSQVPAGGRETQYF,NA,TRBV3-1/TRBV3-2,TRBD2,TRBJ2-5
TGTGCCAGCAGTGGATGGACAGGGGGAGGGACAGATACGCAGTATTTT,CASSGWTGGGTDTQYF,NA,TRBV28,TRBD1,TRBJ2-3
TGTGCCAGCAGTTTCAGGGACTCGCTCTATAGCAATCAGCCCCAGCATTTT,CASSFRDSLYSNQPQHF,once,TRBV28,NA,TRBJ1-5
TGTGCCAGCAGCCCAACAGGGACTGGAAACACCATATATTTT,CASSPTGTGNTIYF,NA,TRBV3-1/TRBV3-2,NA,TRBJ1-3
TGTGCCTGGGGGACAGGGGTTGGGGAGCAGTACTTC,CAWGTGVGEQYF,NA,TRBV30,TRBD1,TRBJ2-7
TGTGCCAGCAGATTAGACAGAAACTATGGCTACACCTTC,CASRLDRNYGYTF,NA,TRBV6-5,NA,TRBJ1-2
TGTGCCTGGAGTGATGGTTCCATTGCCTACACCTTC,CAWSDGSIAYTF,NA,TRBV30,NA,TRBJ1-2
TGTGCCAGCAGCTTAGGGGGACAGGGATATCAGCCCCAGCATTTT,CASSLGGQGYQPQHF,few,TRBV7-2,TRBD1,TRBJ1-5
TGTGCCAGTAGTATAACAGGAACCGGGGCAGATACGCAGTATTTT,CASSITGTGADTQYF,NA,TRBV19,NA,TRBJ2-3
TGTGCCAGCAGTGAAGAAATGTCGTCTTGGCAGATCCAAGAGACCCAGTACTTC,CASSEEMSSWQIQETQYF,NA,TRBV6-1,NA,TRBJ2-5
TGTGCCATCAGCGTCGGACAGGTCGGCTACACCTTC,CAISVGQVGYTF,NA,TRBV10-3,TRBD1,TRBJ1-2
TGCGCCAGCAGCGCCGTGGGGGGTAACCCTGAAGCTTTCTTT,CASSAVGGNPEAFF,few,TRBV5-1,NA,TRBJ1-1
TGTGCCAGTAGTATAGATGGACAGGGAAGGCAGTTCTTC,CASSIDGQGRQFF,NA,TRBV19,TRBD1,TRBJ2-1